This note documents a single TCR beta chain sequence. Original methodology: Amplification with reference gene primers provided the estimates of nucleated cell counts. Clones were sequenced by immunoSEQ multiplex PCR, and TCRdb holds only the in-frame ones, with some missing. V and J calls plus clone size are reproduced from that table; the DNA served to infer D and trimming. This table holds around 250,000 clones, 85% found once. This sample is part of a study of blood T cell repertoires in COVID-19. About the study: Sample material is recorded as cDNA or gDNA derived from T cells, B-cell-depleted T cells, or PBMCs.

V was pared by 6 bases and J by 4 bases, with 11 bases of the junction left unmatched. The germline gives CDR1 LNHDA, CDR2 SQIVND (reference sequence). There are 16 residues in the CDR3. The chain has TRBV19 and TRBJ1-5, with 8 bases that match TRBD1. The source of this sequence is a woman in her forties or fifties who had been exposed to COVID-19. The sequenced sample was PBMCs or T cells enriched from blood (not recorded which). The CDR3 nucleotides are TGTGCCAGTAGCTCAGGGGGCCGGGGGCTAAATCAGCCCCAGCATTTT. Translated: CASSSGGRGLNQPQHF.